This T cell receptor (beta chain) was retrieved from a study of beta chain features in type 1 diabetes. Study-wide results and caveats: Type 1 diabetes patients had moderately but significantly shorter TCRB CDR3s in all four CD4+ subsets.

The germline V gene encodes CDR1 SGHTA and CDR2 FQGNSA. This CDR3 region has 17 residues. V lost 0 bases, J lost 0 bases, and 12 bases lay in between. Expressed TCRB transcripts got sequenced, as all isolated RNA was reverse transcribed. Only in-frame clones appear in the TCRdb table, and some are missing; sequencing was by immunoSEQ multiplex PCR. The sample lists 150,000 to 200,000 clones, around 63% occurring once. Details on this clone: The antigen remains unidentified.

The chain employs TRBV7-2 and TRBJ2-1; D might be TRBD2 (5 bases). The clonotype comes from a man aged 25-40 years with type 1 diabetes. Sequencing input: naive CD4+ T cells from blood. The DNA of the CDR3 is TGTGCCAGCAGCTTAGCCCTAGCTGCCAGCTCCTACAATGAGCAGTTCTTC. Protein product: CASSLALAASSYNEQFF. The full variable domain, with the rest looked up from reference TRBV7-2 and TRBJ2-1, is GAGVSQSPSNKVTEKGKDVELRCDPISGHTALYWYRQSLGQGLEFLIYFQGNSAPDKSGLPSDRFSAERTGGSVSTLTIQRTQQEDSAVYLCASSLALAASSYNEQFFGPGTRLTVL.